Below are 10 T cell receptor beta chains sequenced from a single sample in a study of blood T cell repertoires in COVID-19. The protocol was immunoSEQ multiplex PCR, while the TCRdb copy is restricted to in-frame clones and leaves out a portion. The data contain 30,000 to 40,000 clones, 88% of them seen just once; the ten biggest clones take up less than 10%. Sequenced input: peripheral blood. The receptor set was obtained from a human donor in a cohort sampled during active COVID-19.

This chain connects TRBV24-1 to TRBJ2-1; 12 bases fit TRBD2. The CDR3 length is 17 residues. Looked up from germline, CDR1 is KGHDR and CDR2 is SFDVKD. With V trimmed by 3 bases and J by 8 bases, 10 bases remained unmatched. The CDR3 is CATSDPAMGLAGDEQFF. The CDR3 nucleotides are TGTGCCACCAGTGATCCTGCAATGGGACTAGCGGGCGATGAGCAGTTCTTC.

The chain links TRBV27 to TRBJ2-7; 8 bases are a match to TRBD1. The germline CDR1 and CDR2 sequences are MNHEY and SMNVEV (reference sequence). V lost 5 bases and J lost 7; bases outside the gene matches: 4. The CDR3 contains 12 residues. The CDR3 nucleotides are TGTGCCAGCAGTACCCGGGACAGGGAGCAGTACTTC. This translates into CASSTRDREQYF.

The gene calls are TRBV5-8 and TRBJ2-3; no reliable D call. V was cut by 3 bases and J by 6 bases, with 11 bases left in between. The germline V gene has CDR1 SGHTS and CDR2 YDEGEE. This CDR3 comprises 13 residues. The chain's CDR3 is CASSSLTPDTQYF. CDR3 sequence (DNA): TGTGCCAGCAGCTCACTGACACCGGATACGCAGTATTTT.

The chain joins TRBV5-1 to TRBJ1-1; D perhaps matches TRBD1 (5 bases). This CDR3 spans 15 amino acids. Trimming removed 0 bases at V and 8 bases at J, with 17 bases between. From germline, CDR1 is SGHRS and CDR2 YFSETQ. The CDR3 spells CASSLAGRENQEAFF. The CDR3 bases are TGCGCCAGCAGCTTGGCAGGGAGGGAGAATCAGGAAGCTTTCTTT.

The CDR3 bases are TGTGCCTGGAGTGGAAAACAGGGTACGGGGCAGCCCCAGCATTTT. This sequence encodes CAWSGKQGTGQPQHF. V usage is TRBV30 and J usage is TRBJ1-5; TRBD1 might be the D (6 bases). V was cut by 1 base and J by 7 bases, with 17 bases left in between. The CDR3 length is 15 residues. CDR1 is GTSNPN, CDR2 SVGIG, per germline (reference sequence).

The chain uses TRBV25-1 and TRBJ1-1, with TRBD1 as a possible D gene (5 bases). There are 13 residues in the CDR3. V was trimmed by 7 bases and J by 1 base, leaving 10 bases between them. Looked up from germline, CDR1 is MGHDK and CDR2 is SYGVNS. This chain's CDR3 is CASISDRNTEAFF. CDR3 sequence (DNA): TGTGCCAGCATTTCCGACAGGAACACTGAAGCTTTCTTT.

In this sample, this clone turned up once. The genes are TRBV28 and TRBJ2-1; 9 nucleotides align to TRBD1. The CDR3 covers 15 residues. Germline loops: CDR1 MDHEN, CDR2 SYDVKM. Trimming at V came to 3 bases and at J to 8 bases, leaving 8 bases not matched to a gene. The CDR3 DNA reads TGTGCCAGCAGTTTGCTAAGGGACAGGGCATATGAGCAGTTCTTC. The encoded protein is CASSLLRDRAYEQFF.

The J gene is TRBJ2-7, the V gene TRBV7-8, with 8 bases that match TRBD2. J gave up 0 bases and V 6 bases, and 7 bases lay outside the gene matches. The CDR3 sequence is 15 residues long. The V gene's germline CDR1 is SGHVS and CDR2 FQNEAQ. The CDR3 sequence is CASRGPGLDSYEQYF. The CDR3 nucleotides are TGTGCCAGCAGAGGCCCGGGACTAGACTCCTACGAGCAGTACTTC.

The chain uses TRBV9 and TRBJ2-1; no definite D call. The V gene lost 3 bases and the J gene lost 6 bases, with 13 bases spanning the gap. Germline CDR1 reads SGDLS; CDR2 reads YYNGEE. The CDR3 is 14 amino acids. The CDR3 DNA follows: TGTGCCAGCAGCGACGCCCCAGGCCGCAATGAGCAGTTCTTC. It specifies CASSDAPGRNEQFF.

The V and J genes are TRBV7-8 and TRBJ2-2; TRBD2 is a possible D gene (6 bases). Germline CDR1 reads SGHVS; CDR2 reads FQNEAQ. V was shortened by 5 bases and J by 6 bases, with 10 bases between the two germline ends. The CDR3 length is 13 residues. The CDR3 DNA reads TGTGCCAGCAGCGCCAGGGAGGCCGGGGAGCTGTTTTTT. Its translation is CASSAREAGELFF.